This is a list of T cell receptor beta chains from one sample in a study of identifying expanded T cells in peripheral blood. Measured with immunoSEQ multiplex PCR; TCRdb has only the in-frame clones, and not every one. The top ten clones hold more than 2.5% of a sample with some 72,000 clones, around 90% of them seen once. Specimen: blood. Every receptor here comes from a person aged 18-70 years in good health. The CDR3 runs from the conserved cysteine through the conserved F or W. The D gene is left open where the match is weak. Clone size is given for some rows only: seen once, a few or many times, or a class if the clone is expanded.

clone_size: NA; j_call: TRBJ2-5; v_call: TRBV25-1; d_call: NA; cdr3_aa: CASSVHTGAETQYF; cdr3_nt: TGTGCCAGCAGCGTCCACACCGGGGCGGAGACCCAGTACTTC
clone_size: NA; j_call: TRBJ1-1; v_call: TRBV4-3; d_call: NA; cdr3_aa: CASSQDLRNTEAFF; cdr3_nt: TGCGCCAGCAGCCAAGATCTCAGGAACACTGAAGCTTTCTTT
clone_size: NA; j_call: TRBJ1-1; v_call: TRBV15; d_call: NA; cdr3_aa: CATSREDTEAFF; cdr3_nt: TGTGCCACCAGCAGAGAAGACACTGAAGCTTTCTTT
clone_size: NA; j_call: TRBJ2-5; v_call: TRBV5-6; d_call: NA; cdr3_aa: CASSLTAQETQYF; cdr3_nt: TGTGCCAGCAGCTTGACAGCCCAAGAGACCCAGTACTTC
clone_size: NA; j_call: TRBJ2-7; v_call: TRBV11-2; d_call: NA; cdr3_aa: CASSSVAEQYF; cdr3_nt: TGTGCCAGCAGCTCCGTGGCCGAGCAGTACTTC
clone_size: NA; j_call: TRBJ2-1; v_call: TRBV4-3; d_call: TRBD2; cdr3_aa: CASSQGPSGEYEQFF; cdr3_nt: TGCGCCAGCAGCCAAGGTCCTAGCGGGGAATATGAGCAGTTCTTC
clone_size: NA; j_call: TRBJ2-5; v_call: TRBV7-2; d_call: TRBD2; cdr3_aa: CASSSSGGAWETQYF; cdr3_nt: TGTGCCAGCAGTTCTAGCGGGGGGGCTTGGGAGACCCAGTACTTC
clone_size: NA; j_call: TRBJ2-3; v_call: TRBV7-2; d_call: TRBD1; cdr3_aa: CASSPDRAAMVQYF; cdr3_nt: TGTGCCAGCAGCCCGGACAGGGCCGCGATGGTGCAGTATTTT
clone_size: NA; j_call: TRBJ2-7; v_call: TRBV15; d_call: TRBD2; cdr3_aa: CATSREAPGAGGYEQYF; cdr3_nt: TGTGCCACCAGCAGAGAGGCACCCGGGGCGGGGGGTTACGAGCAGTACTTC
clone_size: NA; j_call: TRBJ2-1; v_call: TRBV9; d_call: NA; cdr3_aa: CASSVDYNEQFF; cdr3_nt: TGTGCCAGCAGCGTAGATTACAATGAGCAGTTCTTC
clone_size: once; j_call: TRBJ2-7; v_call: TRBV7-2; d_call: TRBD1; cdr3_aa: CASSVGTGGYEQYF; cdr3_nt: TGTGCCAGCAGCGTAGGGACAGGGGGCTACGAGCAGTACTTC
clone_size: NA; j_call: TRBJ1-4; v_call: TRBV28; d_call: NA; cdr3_aa: CASSSDSAGQKLFF; cdr3_nt: TGTGCCAGCAGCTCAGATAGCGCAGGGCAAAAACTGTTTTTT
clone_size: NA; j_call: TRBJ2-7; v_call: TRBV14; d_call: TRBD1; cdr3_aa: CASGTGSQQYF; cdr3_nt: TGTGCCAGCGGGACAGGTTCTCAGCAGTACTTC
clone_size: NA; j_call: TRBJ1-2; v_call: TRBV4-1; d_call: NA; cdr3_aa: CASSQDDGAVFYYGYTF; cdr3_nt: TGCGCCAGCAGCCAAGATGATGGGGCAGTCTTTTACTATGGCTACACCTTC
clone_size: NA; j_call: TRBJ1-4; v_call: TRBV2; d_call: NA; cdr3_aa: CASSDSAGRNEKLFF; cdr3_nt: TGTGCCAGCAGTGACTCTGCAGGGCGTAATGAAAAACTGTTTTTT
clone_size: NA; j_call: TRBJ2-3; v_call: TRBV7-6; d_call: TRBD1; cdr3_aa: CASSVDRGASTDTQYF; cdr3_nt: TGTGCCAGCAGCGTTGACAGGGGGGCTAGCACAGATACGCAGTATTTT
clone_size: NA; j_call: TRBJ1-6; v_call: TRBV2; d_call: NA; cdr3_aa: CASSDAYNSPLHF; cdr3_nt: TGTGCCAGCAGTGACGCGTATAATTCACCCCTCCACTTT
clone_size: NA; j_call: TRBJ2-7; v_call: TRBV19; d_call: TRBD1; cdr3_aa: CASSPGTGPYEQYF; cdr3_nt: TGTGCCAGTAGTCCCGGGACAGGACCCTACGAGCAGTACTTC
clone_size: NA; j_call: TRBJ1-5; v_call: TRBV19; d_call: NA; cdr3_aa: CASSIKGVTILNQPQHF; cdr3_nt: TGTGCCAGTAGTATTAAGGGGGTCACGATATTGAATCAGCCCCAGCATTTT
clone_size: NA; j_call: TRBJ2-5; v_call: TRBV7-2; d_call: TRBD2; cdr3_aa: CASSLGAGVQETQYF; cdr3_nt: TGTGCCAGCAGCTTAGGAGCGGGGGTCCAAGAGACCCAGTACTTC
clone_size: NA; j_call: TRBJ2-4; v_call: TRBV7-9; d_call: NA; cdr3_aa: CASSDGQGKSDGNIQYF; cdr3_nt: TGTGCCAGCAGCGATGGGCAGGGTAAAAGTGATGGAAACATTCAGTACTTC
clone_size: NA; j_call: TRBJ2-7; v_call: TRBV7-3; d_call: NA; cdr3_aa: CASSLGLRGEQYF; cdr3_nt: TGTGCCAGCAGCTTGGGACTTCGGGGCGAGCAGTACTTC
clone_size: NA; j_call: TRBJ2-3; v_call: TRBV4-1; d_call: NA; cdr3_aa: CASKKGVNTDTQYF; cdr3_nt: TGCGCCAGCAAAAAAGGGGTAAACACAGATACGCAGTATTTT
clone_size: NA; j_call: TRBJ2-3; v_call: TRBV29-1; d_call: NA; cdr3_aa: CSVVASDTQYF; cdr3_nt: TGCAGCGTTGTAGCCTCAGATACGCAGTATTTT
clone_size: NA; j_call: TRBJ2-7; v_call: TRBV6-1; d_call: TRBD1; cdr3_aa: CASNIRDSSYEQYF; cdr3_nt: TGTGCCAGCAACATCCGGGACAGCTCCTACGAGCAGTACTTC
clone_size: NA; j_call: TRBJ2-7; v_call: TRBV28; d_call: NA; cdr3_aa: CASKGPYERYF; cdr3_nt: TGTGCCAGCAAGGGTCCCTACGAGCGGTACTTC
clone_size: few; j_call: TRBJ1-2; v_call: TRBV7-8; d_call: NA; cdr3_aa: CASSLVGGNLYGYTF; cdr3_nt: TGTGCCAGCAGCTTAGTAGGAGGGAACCTCTATGGCTACACCTTC
clone_size: NA; j_call: TRBJ2-2; v_call: TRBV28; d_call: NA; cdr3_aa: CASSYPGVLGGELFF; cdr3_nt: TGTGCCAGCAGTTACCCGGGGGTTTTAGGCGGGGAGCTGTTTTTT
clone_size: few; j_call: TRBJ2-7; v_call: TRBV2; d_call: NA; cdr3_aa: CASTSTGSYEQYF; cdr3_nt: TGTGCCAGCACGTCCACAGGTTCTTACGAGCAGTACTTC
clone_size: NA; j_call: TRBJ2-5; v_call: TRBV20-1; d_call: NA; cdr3_aa: CSALRETQYF; cdr3_nt: TGCAGTGCTCTACGGGAGACCCAGTACTTC
clone_size: NA; j_call: TRBJ2-3; v_call: TRBV7-2; d_call: NA; cdr3_aa: CASSFDLTSTDTQYF; cdr3_nt: TGTGCCAGCAGCTTCGACTTAACTAGCACAGATACGCAGTATTTT
clone_size: once; j_call: TRBJ1-2; v_call: TRBV18; d_call: NA; cdr3_aa: CASSGGGFDYTF; cdr3_nt: TGTGCCAGCTCAGGGGGCGGTTTTGACTACACCTTC
clone_size: few; j_call: TRBJ2-7; v_call: TRBV28; d_call: TRBD2; cdr3_aa: CASSTSSGAYEQYF; cdr3_nt: TGTGCCAGCAGTACCTCTAGCGGGGCCTACGAGCAGTACTTC
clone_size: NA; j_call: TRBJ2-1; v_call: TRBV19; d_call: TRBD2; cdr3_aa: CASSAATSGRYNEQFF; cdr3_nt: TGTGCCAGTAGTGCGGCTACTAGCGGGAGGTACAATGAGCAGTTCTTC
clone_size: NA; j_call: TRBJ2-7; v_call: TRBV10-3; d_call: NA; cdr3_aa: CAISDPRDREQYF; cdr3_nt: TGTGCCATCAGTGACCCCCGGGACCGGGAGCAGTACTTC
clone_size: NA; j_call: TRBJ2-5; v_call: TRBV7-2; d_call: NA; cdr3_aa: CASSLLAFQYF; cdr3_nt: TGTGCCAGCAGCTTACTGGCCTTCCAGTACTTC
clone_size: NA; j_call: TRBJ1-2; v_call: TRBV7-2; d_call: TRBD1; cdr3_aa: CASSPQTGNYGYTF; cdr3_nt: TGTGCCAGCAGCCCACAGACAGGGAACTATGGCTACACCTTC
clone_size: NA; j_call: TRBJ1-4; v_call: TRBV4-1; d_call: TRBD1; cdr3_aa: CASSQADRASTNEKLFF; cdr3_nt: TGCGCCAGCAGCCAAGCGGACAGGGCTTCAACTAATGAAAAACTGTTTTTT
clone_size: NA; j_call: TRBJ1-2; v_call: TRBV7-8; d_call: TRBD1; cdr3_aa: CASSSGQGDYGYTF; cdr3_nt: TGTGCCAGCAGCTCGGGACAGGGGGACTATGGCTACACCTTC
clone_size: NA; j_call: TRBJ1-4; v_call: TRBV28; d_call: NA; cdr3_aa: CASSLRDEKLFF; cdr3_nt: TGTGCCAGCTCCTTGCGGGACGAAAAACTGTTTTTT
clone_size: NA; j_call: TRBJ1-3; v_call: TRBV21-1; d_call: NA; cdr3_aa: CASKKRQALTGNTIYF; cdr3_nt: TGTGCCAGCAAAAAGAGACAGGCCCTTACTGGAAACACCATATATTTT
clone_size: NA; j_call: TRBJ2-1; v_call: TRBV4-3; d_call: TRBD1; cdr3_aa: CASSQISGTGIWQFF; cdr3_nt: TGCGCCAGCAGCCAGATCTCCGGGACAGGGATCTGGCAGTTCTTC
clone_size: once; j_call: TRBJ2-7; v_call: TRBV7-9; d_call: NA; cdr3_aa: CASSGTDPPQQYF; cdr3_nt: TGTGCCAGCAGCGGGACTGACCCCCCCCAGCAGTACTTC
clone_size: NA; j_call: TRBJ2-1; v_call: TRBV29-1; d_call: TRBD1; cdr3_aa: CSARQQGASVNEQFF; cdr3_nt: TGCAGCGCTCGACAACAGGGGGCGTCGGTCAATGAGCAGTTCTTC
clone_size: once; j_call: TRBJ2-2; v_call: TRBV4-3; d_call: TRBD1; cdr3_aa: CASSKKTGRYTGELFF; cdr3_nt: TGCGCCAGCAGCAAAAAGACAGGGCGTTATACCGGGGAGCTGTTTTTT
clone_size: NA; j_call: TRBJ2-3; v_call: TRBV25-1; d_call: NA; cdr3_aa: CASSGLTAYPDTQYF; cdr3_nt: TGTGCCAGCAGTGGACTGACGGCTTACCCAGATACGCAGTATTTT
clone_size: once; j_call: TRBJ2-5; v_call: TRBV4-3; d_call: NA; cdr3_aa: CASSQDREETQYF; cdr3_nt: TGCGCCAGCAGCCAAGATCGAGAAGAGACCCAGTACTTC
clone_size: once; j_call: TRBJ2-2; v_call: TRBV5-1; d_call: NA; cdr3_aa: CASSLGRELFF; cdr3_nt: TGCGCCAGCAGCTTGGGTCGGGAGCTGTTTTTT
clone_size: NA; j_call: TRBJ2-1; v_call: TRBV5-1; d_call: NA; cdr3_aa: CASSAGSSYNEQFF; cdr3_nt: TGCGCCAGCAGCGCGGGCAGCTCCTACAATGAGCAGTTCTTC
clone_size: NA; j_call: TRBJ2-1; v_call: TRBV5-4; d_call: NA; cdr3_aa: CASSLDSPDEQFF; cdr3_nt: TGTGCCAGCAGCCTGGACAGTCCGGATGAGCAGTTCTTC
clone_size: NA; j_call: TRBJ1-6; v_call: TRBV9; d_call: TRBD1; cdr3_aa: CASSGGQGVSPLHF; cdr3_nt: TGTGCCAGCAGCGGCGGACAGGGGGTTAGTCCCCTCCACTTT
clone_size: once; j_call: TRBJ2-6; v_call: TRBV7-3; d_call: NA; cdr3_aa: CASSPKTPGVTGANVLTF; cdr3_nt: TGTGCCAGCAGCCCGAAGACCCCAGGGGTTACTGGGGCCAACGTCCTGACTTTC
clone_size: NA; j_call: TRBJ1-2; v_call: TRBV12-5; d_call: NA; cdr3_aa: CASGLVPGDGYGYTF; cdr3_nt: TGTGCTAGTGGTTTGGTGCCTGGAGACGGCTATGGCTACACCTTC
clone_size: once; j_call: TRBJ2-7; v_call: TRBV9; d_call: NA; cdr3_aa: CASSVRGGYPYEQYF; cdr3_nt: TGTGCCAGCAGCGTGAGGGGCGGCTACCCCTACGAGCAGTACTTC
clone_size: NA; j_call: TRBJ1-2; v_call: TRBV6-5; d_call: NA; cdr3_aa: CASSSLYGYTF; cdr3_nt: TGTGCCAGCAGTTCCCTCTATGGCTACACCTTC
clone_size: few; j_call: TRBJ1-1; v_call: TRBV19; d_call: NA; cdr3_aa: CASGTFTEAFF; cdr3_nt: TGTGCCAGTGGGACTTTCACTGAAGCTTTCTTT
clone_size: NA; j_call: TRBJ2-3; v_call: TRBV13; d_call: TRBD2; cdr3_aa: CASSLQLAGGTQYF; cdr3_nt: TGTGCCAGCAGCTTACAACTAGCGGGAGGCACGCAGTATTTT
clone_size: NA; j_call: TRBJ2-1; v_call: TRBV5-6; d_call: TRBD2; cdr3_aa: CASSLVVSGGHNEQFF; cdr3_nt: TGTGCCAGCAGCTTGGTCGTTAGCGGGGGGCACAATGAGCAGTTCTTC
clone_size: once; j_call: TRBJ2-7; v_call: TRBV11-2; d_call: TRBD2; cdr3_aa: CASSPTGTNEQYF; cdr3_nt: TGTGCCAGCAGCCCAACCGGGACTAACGAGCAGTACTTC
clone_size: once; j_call: TRBJ2-3; v_call: TRBV7-3; d_call: NA; cdr3_aa: CASSWAGGTDTQYF; cdr3_nt: TGTGCCAGCAGCTGGGCAGGGGGCACAGATACGCAGTATTTT